This is a list of T cell receptor beta chains from one sample in a study of shared clonotypes between healthy human individuals. Clones were sequenced by immunoSEQ multiplex PCR, and TCRdb holds only the in-frame ones, with some missing. The repertoire includes just over 2,000,000 clones, approximately 94% of them detected once, and 1.1% sits in the top ten. Source material: naive CD8+ T cells sorted from blood. The receptors were sampled from a man between 18 and 29 years old in good health. Both conserved end residues are trimmed from each CDR3. Fields, in order: V gene, J gene, CDR3 protein.

TRBV27	TRBJ1-5	ASSLAGNQPQH
TRBV4-1	TRBJ2-1	ASSQLGAEQF
TRBV7-9	TRBJ1-1	ASSLAGRTEAF
TRBV11-2	TRBJ2-3	ASSSLPPGDTQY
TRBV2	TRBJ2-2	ASSGFRLPMIYTGELF
TRBV5-6	TRBJ2-2	ASSWTNTGELF
TRBV7-2	TRBJ1-2	ASSLGFGYGYT
TRBV29-1	TRBJ2-2	SVTGANTGELF
TRBV13	TRBJ1-1	ASRETGTGGSMNTEAF
TRBV10-3	TRBJ1-5	AISVGLDQPQH
TRBV10-2	TRBJ1-1	ASSEPLNTEAF
TRBV5-1	TRBJ1-1	ASSLQGVNTEAF
TRBV30	TRBJ1-4	AWNLARREKLF
TRBV5-6	TRBJ1-1	ASSFGFMNTEAF
TRBV10-3	TRBJ1-1	AISEGGRDTEAF
TRBV27	TRBJ2-3	ASSLYRDRGNTQY
TRBV5-1	TRBJ2-5	ASSEDFEIQETQY
TRBV6-5	TRBJ2-5	ASSRPDSLETQY
TRBV2	TRBJ2-7	ASSDRQSYEQY
TRBV7-9	TRBJ2-7	ASKVSSGGVYEQY
TRBV30	TRBJ2-3	AWSAEGVRTDTQY
TRBV6-1	TRBJ2-7	ASSEARGWAAGDYEQY
TRBV5-8	TRBJ2-7	ASSLAGGGRSYEQY
TRBV30	TRBJ1-1	AWEPGGESTEAF
TRBV27	TRBJ2-7	ASRVEGLAGRYEQY
TRBV2	TRBJ1-2	ASPSDRGLGYT
TRBV13	TRBJ1-2	ASSLGADGYT
TRBV7-9	TRBJ1-5	ASSLVGSDQPQH
TRBV27	TRBJ2-5	ASSPGTARQETQY
TRBV7-2	TRBJ2-7	ASSFLLTYEQY
TRBV11-2	TRBJ2-1	ASSLVQFPNNEQF
TRBV18	TRBJ2-3	ASSPPMGLAGAVDTQY
TRBV4-2	TRBJ2-4	ASSQDPWGEAKNIQY
TRBV5-1	TRBJ1-1	ASSAGDGNTEAF
TRBV6-1	TRBJ2-3	ASSEWTSGSTDTQY
TRBV5-6	TRBJ2-1	ASSLSRAIYNEQF
TRBV9	TRBJ2-7	ASSFADRGYEQY
TRBV7-9	TRBJ2-7	ASSFNGDPREQY
TRBV27	TRBJ2-7	ASSLIGSGTYEQY
TRBV9	TRBJ2-7	ASSVGGRTYEQY
TRBV7-7	TRBJ2-1	ASSLVAGEVDEQF
TRBV28	TRBJ2-3	ASSFRTATDTQY
TRBV2	TRBJ2-7	AVWGTSGTGRQEQY
TRBV7-2	TRBJ2-5	ASSLTLLAEGRETQY
TRBV7-3	TRBJ2-2	ASSSSGGANTGELF
TRBV9	TRBJ2-7	ASSVDSPYEQY
TRBV11-3	TRBJ2-1	ASSLDGLLAGGPGEQF
TRBV19	TRBJ2-7	ASSIEEGGGYEQY
TRBV28	TRBJ2-3	ASSKTSGNTDTQY
TRBV27	TRBJ2-3	ASSLFGQGNTDTQY
TRBV27	TRBJ1-1	ASSPGRWGSPTEAF
TRBV9	TRBJ2-3	ASSVLAGGTDTQY
TRBV11-2	TRBJ2-7	ASSYTGQGFDEQY